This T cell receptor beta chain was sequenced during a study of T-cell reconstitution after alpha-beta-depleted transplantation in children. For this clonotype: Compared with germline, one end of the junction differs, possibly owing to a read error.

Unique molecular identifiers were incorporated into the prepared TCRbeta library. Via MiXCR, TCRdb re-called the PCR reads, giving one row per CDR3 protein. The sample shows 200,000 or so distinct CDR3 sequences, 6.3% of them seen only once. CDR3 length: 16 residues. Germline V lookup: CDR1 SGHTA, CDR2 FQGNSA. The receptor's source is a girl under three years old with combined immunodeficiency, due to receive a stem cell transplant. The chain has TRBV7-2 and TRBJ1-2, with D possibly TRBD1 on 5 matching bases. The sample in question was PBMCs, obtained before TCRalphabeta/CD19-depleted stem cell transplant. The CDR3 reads CASQFDPLGTNYGCTF. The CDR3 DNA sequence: TGTGCCAGCCAGTTTGATCCTTTAGGGACTAACTATGGCTGCACCTTC.